This T cell receptor beta chain stems from a study of T cells in narcolepsy. The study's findings and limits: In some patient and control memory CD4+ samples, autoreactive clones were absent.

Trimming at V came to 2 bases and at J to 6 bases, leaving 6 bases not matched to a gene. The CDR3 loop spans 15 amino acids. Germline V gene data show CDR1 as SGHRS and CDR2 as YFSETQ. Measured with immunoSEQ multiplex PCR; TCRdb has only the in-frame clones, and not every one. The sample contains some 32,000 clones, roughly 79% of which appear only once. This clone was seen just once. Its specificity is unknown. The specimen was memory (CD45RA-) CD4+ T cells from blood. V usage is TRBV5-1 and J usage is TRBJ2-1, with 9 positions matching TRBD1. The source is a human donor in good health. CDR3 region: CASSLGTDRGNEQFF. In nucleotides, the CDR3 is TGCGCCAGCAGCTTAGGGACGGACAGGGGCAATGAGCAGTTCTTC.